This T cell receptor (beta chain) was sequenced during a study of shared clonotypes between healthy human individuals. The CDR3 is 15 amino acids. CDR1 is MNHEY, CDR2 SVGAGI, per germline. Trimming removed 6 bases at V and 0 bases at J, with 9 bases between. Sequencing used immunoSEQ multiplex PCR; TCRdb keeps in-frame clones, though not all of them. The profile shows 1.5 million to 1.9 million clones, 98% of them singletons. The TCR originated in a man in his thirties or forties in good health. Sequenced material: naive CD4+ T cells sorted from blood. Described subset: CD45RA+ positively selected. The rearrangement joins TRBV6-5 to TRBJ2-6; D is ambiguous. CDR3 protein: CASSSRGSGANVLTF. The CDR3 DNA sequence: TGTGCCAGCAGCTCCCGCGGCTCTGGGGCCAACGTCCTGACTTTC.